This entry is about one T cell receptor (beta chain). The CDR3 totals 14 residues. The J segment lost 2 bases and the V segment lost 5 bases, leaving 4 bases of the junction unmatched. The germline V gene has CDR1 SGHDN and CDR2 FVKESK. Libraries were prepared by immunoSEQ multiplex PCR; TCRdb keeps only in-frame clonotypes and omits some of them. The sample consists of about 74,000 clones, 78% of them appearing once. This sample is drawn from a study of blood T cell repertoires in COVID-19. Study details: From the United States, Italy and Spain came samples of acute and convalescent COVID-19. In each case, the material was cDNA or gDNA derived from T cells, B-cell-depleted T cells, or PBMCs.

The receptor was isolated from a human donor in a cohort sampled during active COVID-19. The gene calls are TRBV14 and TRBJ2-7; 9 bases agree with TRBD2. Sequenced material: peripheral blood. The CDR3 nucleotides are TGTGCCAGCAGCTTCACTAGCGGGCCCTACGAGCAGTACTTC. Its protein is CASSFTSGPYEQYF.